A selection of T cell receptor beta chains follows, all from one sample in a study of OX40 agonist ivuxolimab in advanced cancers. Generated by immunoSEQ multiplex PCR, the TCRdb table keeps only in-frame clones and is missing some. This table holds about 27,000 clones, around 81% found once. The sequences come from CD4+ or CD8+ T cells sorted from blood, collected in a trial of the OX40 agonist ivuxolimab. The origin of the receptors is an adult with an advanced solid tumor such as melanoma, head and neck, liver or kidney cancer. Both conserved end residues are part of each CDR3. Fields, in order: CDR3 length, clone size, J gene, D gene, V gene, CDR3 protein. The D gene is left open where the match is weak. Only part of the rows carry a size: once, few, many, or a class if the clone is expanded.

17,NA,TRBJ1-5,NA,TRBV4-2,CASSQEVISQLDQPQHF
15,NA,TRBJ2-7,NA,TRBV6-1,CASSELPGRGHEQYF
14,once,TRBJ2-2,NA,TRBV27,CASSLKGNTGELFF
13,NA,TRBJ2-7,TRBD1,TRBV7-6,CASSFYRGYEQYF
14,NA,TRBJ1-1,NA,TRBV28,CASSPTSWNTEAFF
16,NA,TRBJ2-2,TRBD2,TRBV4-1,CASTQKTSGVGGELFF
17,NA,TRBJ2-5,TRBD1,TRBV28,CASSLTGEKWNGETQYF
14,once,TRBJ1-3,NA,TRBV2,CASSPTNLGNTIYF
16,NA,TRBJ2-7,TRBD2,TRBV9,CASSVSTSGKLYEQYF
16,NA,TRBJ2-7,NA,TRBV18,CASSLRDLGHSYEQYF
16,NA,TRBJ2-1,NA,TRBV6-5,CASSYSMGETYNEQFF
15,NA,TRBJ1-2,NA,TRBV7-9,CASSLVGGDNYGYTF
17,NA,TRBJ2-3,TRBD2,TRBV7-2,CASSSSLLAGATDTQYF
15,NA,TRBJ2-1,TRBD2,TRBV6-1,CASSVLAGGPNEQFF
15,NA,TRBJ2-3,NA,TRBV11-2,CASSALARGRDTQYF
16,NA,TRBJ2-3,TRBD2,TRBV6-6,CASSYWPGGKRDTQYF
14,once,TRBJ2-2,NA,TRBV7-9,CASSLARTVVELFF
14,NA,TRBJ2-7,NA,TRBV7-6,CASSPESSSYEQYF
16,NA,TRBJ2-7,NA,TRBV6-4,CASSDSSQFPSYEQYF
14,large,TRBJ2-7,TRBD1,TRBV5-6,CASSLTGGVHEQYF
12,few,TRBJ2-7,NA,TRBV5-6,CASSLGHYEQYF
17,few,TRBJ2-3,TRBD2,TRBV9,CASSYPTERGGPDTQYF
20,few,TRBJ1-3,TRBD1,TRBV10-3,CAISGNPGQGPLISGNTIYF
12,once,TRBJ2-3,TRBD1,TRBV6-5,CATTGVGDTQYF
16,NA,TRBJ1-3,TRBD1,TRBV7-6,CASSAGTDSSGNTIYF
14,NA,TRBJ1-3,NA,TRBV7-8,CASSLAQGGYTIYF
17,NA,TRBJ1-6,NA,TRBV19,CASSIDPRDNYNSPLHF
16,NA,TRBJ2-2,TRBD2,TRBV28,CASSSTYSGSTGELFF
14,NA,TRBJ2-7,NA,TRBV6-1,CASSERHLAYEQYF
15,few,TRBJ2-1,TRBD1,TRBV5-6,CASSGDRVPYNEQFF
11,NA,TRBJ2-7,NA,TRBV30,CAWRSGYEQYF
14,NA,TRBJ2-1,NA,TRBV5-5,CASSYDLDINEQFF
17,NA,TRBJ2-1,TRBD2,TRBV11-2,CASSFRLAGGLYNEQFF
18,NA,TRBJ2-7,TRBD2,TRBV7-8,CASSSPGLAGGTSYEQYF
15,NA,TRBJ1-1,TRBD1,TRBV13,CASSLGRGPEVTAFF
15,NA,TRBJ1-1,NA,TRBV4-2,CASSQGWGSNTEAFF
13,NA,TRBJ2-7,NA,TRBV6-6,CASSYRAGDEQYF
14,NA,TRBJ2-7,NA,TRBV19,CASSIGQHSYEQYF
12,NA,TRBJ1-4,TRBD1,TRBV10-2,CASRGQDGKLFF
15,once,TRBJ1-4,NA,TRBV11-2,CASSFTYATNEKLFF
15,NA,TRBJ1-1,NA,TRBV6-5,CASSYSIYVNTEAFF
15,few,TRBJ1-1,NA,TRBV27,CASSLSVGANTEAFF
16,NA,TRBJ2-1,TRBD2,TRBV9,CASSVEGGSSYNEQFF
15,once,TRBJ2-3,TRBD1,TRBV7-3,CASSFNRGNTDTQYF
16,NA,TRBJ2-1,TRBD1,TRBV5-1,CASSLEGQAFYNEQFF
13,NA,TRBJ2-2,NA,TRBV2,CASGKTNTGELFF
16,NA,TRBJ1-5,TRBD1,TRBV30,CAWSSSPQGAVQPQHF
15,NA,TRBJ2-7,TRBD2,TRBV4-1,CASSQTSGNNYEQYF
13,few,TRBJ1-5,NA,TRBV2,CASKDSPNQPQHF
15,NA,TRBJ1-2,NA,TRBV5-8,CASSSLKQNRDRCTF
13,few,TRBJ1-1,NA,TRBV11-2,CASSLGENTEAFF
15,few,TRBJ2-1,TRBD1,TRBV7-6,CASSEGTGVRNEQFF
15,NA,TRBJ2-1,TRBD2,TRBV7-8,CASSSTSGGRNEQFF